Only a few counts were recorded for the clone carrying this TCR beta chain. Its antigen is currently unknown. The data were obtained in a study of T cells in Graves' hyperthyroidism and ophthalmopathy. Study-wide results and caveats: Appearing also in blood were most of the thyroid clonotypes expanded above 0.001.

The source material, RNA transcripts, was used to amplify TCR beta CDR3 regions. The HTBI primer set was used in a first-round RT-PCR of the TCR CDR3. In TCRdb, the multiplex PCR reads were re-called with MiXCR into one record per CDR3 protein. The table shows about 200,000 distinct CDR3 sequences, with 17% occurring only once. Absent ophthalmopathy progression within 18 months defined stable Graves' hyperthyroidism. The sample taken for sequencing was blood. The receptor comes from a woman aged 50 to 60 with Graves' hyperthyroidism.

The DNA of the CDR3 is TGTGCCAGCTCACCGCCCTTATTGGGGGCTGGGGCCAACGTCCTGACTTTC. This translates into CASSPPLLGAGANVLTF. The rearrangement uses TRBV18 and TRBJ2-6, with D perhaps matching TRBD1 or TRBD2 (5 bases each). This CDR3 contains 17 residues. Trimming shortened V by 3 bases and J by 2 bases, and 14 bases separated the two germline ends. Germline V gene lookup returns CDR1 KGHSH and CDR2 LQKENI.